This TCR beta chain is drawn from a study of blood T cell repertoires in COVID-19. The wider study: Sites across the United States, Italy and Spain contributed samples from acute and convalescent COVID-19. T cells, B-cell-depleted T cells, or PBMCs provided the cDNA or gDNA that served as material.

With 3 bases clipped from V and 6 bases from J, the junction kept 10 bases outside the gene matches. Germline CDR1 is DFQATT and CDR2 is SNEGSKA (reference sequence). There are 14 residues in the CDR3. In the study's own analysis: Estimated nucleated cell counts came from reference gene primer amplification. The method was immunoSEQ multiplex PCR; TCRdb's version includes in-frame clones alone and lacks a portion of them. V and J calls and clone size are copied from that table; D and trimming were computed from the DNA. The table includes under 250,000 clones, around nine tenths detected once. This chain links TRBV20-1 with TRBJ1-2, with 7 bases fitting TRBD1. This clonotype was sampled from a woman aged 25 to 39 with acute COVID-19. The specimen was PBMCs or T cells enriched from blood (not recorded which). DNA for the CDR3: TGCAGTGCTAGTTTGGGACAGCGACTAAATGGCTACACCTTC. This sequence encodes CSASLGQRLNGYTF.